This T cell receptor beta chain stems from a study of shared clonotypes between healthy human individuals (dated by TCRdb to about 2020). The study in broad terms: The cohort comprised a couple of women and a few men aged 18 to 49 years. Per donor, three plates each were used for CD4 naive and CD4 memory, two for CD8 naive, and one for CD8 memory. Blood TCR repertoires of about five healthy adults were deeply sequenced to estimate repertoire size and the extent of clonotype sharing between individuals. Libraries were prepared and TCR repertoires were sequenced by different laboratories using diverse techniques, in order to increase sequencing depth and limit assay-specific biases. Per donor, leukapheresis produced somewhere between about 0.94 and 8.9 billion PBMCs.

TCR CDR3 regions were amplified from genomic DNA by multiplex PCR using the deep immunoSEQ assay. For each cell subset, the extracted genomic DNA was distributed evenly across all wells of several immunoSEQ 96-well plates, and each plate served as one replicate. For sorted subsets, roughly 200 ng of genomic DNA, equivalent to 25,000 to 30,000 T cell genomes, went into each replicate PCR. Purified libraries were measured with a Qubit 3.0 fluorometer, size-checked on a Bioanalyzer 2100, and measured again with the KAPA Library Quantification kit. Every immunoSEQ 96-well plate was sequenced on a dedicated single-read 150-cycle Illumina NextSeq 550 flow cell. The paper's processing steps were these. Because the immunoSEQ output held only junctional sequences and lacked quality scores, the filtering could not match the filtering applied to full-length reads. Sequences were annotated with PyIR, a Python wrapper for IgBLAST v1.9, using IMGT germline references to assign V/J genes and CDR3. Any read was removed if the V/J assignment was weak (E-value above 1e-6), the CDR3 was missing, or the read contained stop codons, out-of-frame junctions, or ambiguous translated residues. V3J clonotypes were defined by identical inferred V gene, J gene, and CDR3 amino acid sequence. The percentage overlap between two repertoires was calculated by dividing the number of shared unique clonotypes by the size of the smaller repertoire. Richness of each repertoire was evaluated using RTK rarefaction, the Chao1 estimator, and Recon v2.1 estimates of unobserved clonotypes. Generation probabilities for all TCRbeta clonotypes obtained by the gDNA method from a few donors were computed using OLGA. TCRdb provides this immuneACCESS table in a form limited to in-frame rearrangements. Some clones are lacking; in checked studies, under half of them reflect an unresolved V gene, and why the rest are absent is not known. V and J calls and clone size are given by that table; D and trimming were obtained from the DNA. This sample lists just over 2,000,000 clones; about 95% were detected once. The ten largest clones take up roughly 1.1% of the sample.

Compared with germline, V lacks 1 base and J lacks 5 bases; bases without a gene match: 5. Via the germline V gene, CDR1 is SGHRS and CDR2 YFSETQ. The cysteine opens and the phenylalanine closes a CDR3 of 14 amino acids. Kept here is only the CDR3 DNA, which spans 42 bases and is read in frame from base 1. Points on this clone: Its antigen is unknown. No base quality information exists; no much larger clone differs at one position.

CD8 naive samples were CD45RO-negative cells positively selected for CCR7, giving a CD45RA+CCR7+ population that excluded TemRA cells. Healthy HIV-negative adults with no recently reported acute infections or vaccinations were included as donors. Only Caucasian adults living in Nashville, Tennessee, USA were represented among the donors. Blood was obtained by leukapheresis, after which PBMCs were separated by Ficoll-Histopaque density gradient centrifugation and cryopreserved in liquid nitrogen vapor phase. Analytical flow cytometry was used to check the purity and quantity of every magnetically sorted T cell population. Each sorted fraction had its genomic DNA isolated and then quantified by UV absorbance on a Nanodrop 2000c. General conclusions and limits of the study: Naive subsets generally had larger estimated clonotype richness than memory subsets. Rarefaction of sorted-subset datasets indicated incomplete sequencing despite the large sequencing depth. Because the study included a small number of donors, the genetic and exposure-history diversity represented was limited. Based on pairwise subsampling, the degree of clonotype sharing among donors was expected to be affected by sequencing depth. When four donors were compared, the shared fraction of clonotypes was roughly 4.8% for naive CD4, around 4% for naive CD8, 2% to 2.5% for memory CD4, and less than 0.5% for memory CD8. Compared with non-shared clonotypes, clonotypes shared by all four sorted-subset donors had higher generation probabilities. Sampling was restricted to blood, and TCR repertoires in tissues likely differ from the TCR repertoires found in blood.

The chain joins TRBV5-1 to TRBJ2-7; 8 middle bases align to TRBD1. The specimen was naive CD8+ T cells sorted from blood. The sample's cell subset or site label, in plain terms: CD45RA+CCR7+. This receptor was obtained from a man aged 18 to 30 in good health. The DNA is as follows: TGCGCCAGCAGCTTGCAGGACAGGGTAGACGAGCAGTACTTC. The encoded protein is CASSLQDRVDEQYF.